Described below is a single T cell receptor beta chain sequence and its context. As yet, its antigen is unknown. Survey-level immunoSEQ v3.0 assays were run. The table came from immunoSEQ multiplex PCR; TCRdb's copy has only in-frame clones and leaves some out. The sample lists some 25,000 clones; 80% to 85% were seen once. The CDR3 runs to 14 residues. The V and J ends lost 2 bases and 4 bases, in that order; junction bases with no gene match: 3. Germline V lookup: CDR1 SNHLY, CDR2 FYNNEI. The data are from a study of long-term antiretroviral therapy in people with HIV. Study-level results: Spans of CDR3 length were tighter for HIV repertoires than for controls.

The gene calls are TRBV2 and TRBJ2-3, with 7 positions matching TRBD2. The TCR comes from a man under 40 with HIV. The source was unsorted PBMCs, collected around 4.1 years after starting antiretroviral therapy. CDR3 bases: TGTGCCAGCAGTGAACGTGGGGGGGCAGATACGCAGTATTTT. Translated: CASSERGGADTQYF.